Each of the 30 T cell receptor beta chains below was sequenced from the same sample in a study of T-cell memory formation after mild COVID-19. TCRdb ran MiXCR on the 5' RACE reads and lists one entry per CDR3 protein. The sample has some 450,000 distinct CDR3 sequences, under 20% seen once. The sample was PBMCs or a T cell subset sorted from them (not recorded which). The receptors here all came from a man between 18 and 35 years old who had mild COVID-19 (a few samples of this study predate the infection). Cell type and time point are not known.

The CDR3 DNA follows: TGCAGTGCTCCCGATCCGAACACTGAAGCTTTCTTT. It encodes CSAPDPNTEAFF. The chain joins TRBV20-1 to TRBJ1-1; D is unclear. This CDR3 region has 12 residues. V was cut by 5 bases and J by 1 base, with 8 bases left in between. Per germline, CDR1 DFQATT and CDR2 SNEGSKA (reference sequence).

The gene calls are TRBV5-1 and TRBJ2-5, with D tentatively TRBD2 (6 bases). Germline V gene data show CDR1 as SGHRS and CDR2 as YFSETQ. This CDR3 spans 15 amino acids. V lost 1 base and J 2 bases, leaving 12 bases between the germline ends. Here the CDR3 DNA reads TGCGCCAGCAGCTTGAATAACGGGGGTCAAGAGACCCAGTACTTC. Protein sequence: CASSLNNGGQETQYF.

The sample holds a few counts of this clonotype. The chain uses TRBV7-9 and TRBJ1-1; D unclear. Germline assignment: CDR1 SEHNR and CDR2 FQNEAQ (reference sequence). Trimming stripped 1 base from V and 6 bases from J, with 12 bases between. This CDR3 comprises 14 residues. This CDR3 is CASSLVSPGAEAFF. CDR3 nucleotides: TGTGCCAGCAGCTTAGTATCCCCCGGAGCTGAAGCTTTCTTT.

This clonotype was seen at least ten times. This rearrangement joins TRBV20-1 to TRBJ2-1; tentative D call: TRBD2 (5 bases). In germline, CDR1 is DFQATT, CDR2 SNEGSKA (reference sequence). The CDR3 extends over 13 amino acids. Trimming took 0 bases from V and 9 from J, leaving 12 bases between them. The chain's CDR3 is CSARDPSGIEQFF. The CDR3 DNA follows: TGCAGTGCTAGAGATCCAAGCGGAATTGAGCAGTTCTTC.

The table lists this clonotype with a few counts. The gene calls are TRBV5-1 and TRBJ2-3, with D possibly matching TRBD2 (5 bases). Trimming shortened V by 1 base and J by 4 bases, and 13 bases separated the two germline ends. This CDR3 has 15 residues. Germline V gene data show CDR1 as SGHRS and CDR2 as YFSETQ. CDR3 DNA sequence: TGCGCCAGCAGCTTGTCTCAGGCGGGCGCAGATACGCAGTATTTT. Protein product: CASSLSQAGADTQYF. Using reference TRBV5-1 and TRBJ2-3 for the parts outside the CDR3, the full variable domain is KAGVTQTPRYLIKTRGQQVTLSCSPISGHRSVSWYQQTPGQGLQFLFEYFSETQRNKGNFPGRFSGRQFSNSRSEMNVSTLELGDSALYLCASSLSQAGADTQYFGPGTRLTVL.

This clonotype was detected only a few times. The J gene is TRBJ2-7, the V gene TRBV20-1; no firm D call. This CDR3 contains 13 residues. Per the germline V gene, CDR1 is DFQATT and CDR2 is SNEGSKA (reference sequence). Deletions cut 1 base from V and 3 bases from J, with 10 bases between. In DNA form, the CDR3 reads TGCAGTGCTAGAGTCCTTGCGGACTACGAGCAGTACTTC. Its protein product is CSARVLADYEQYF.

This rearrangement joins TRBV20-1 to TRBJ2-7; D is perhaps TRBD1 or TRBD2 (6 bases each). This CDR3 has 13 residues. Germline V gene lookup returns CDR1 DFQATT and CDR2 SNEGSKA (reference sequence). V was trimmed by 5 bases and J by 3 bases, leaving 14 bases between them. The CDR3 here is CSAPLKGGYEQYF. The CDR3 DNA reads as TGCAGTGCTCCCCTGAAGGGGGGCTACGAGCAGTACTTC.

CDR3 nucleotides: TGTGCCAGCAGTTACGGGGCAGCCGGGGAGCTGTTTTTT. Protein sequence: CASSYGAAGELFF. The chain employs TRBV6-5 and TRBJ2-2, with D possibly matching TRBD1 (5 bases). CDR3 length: 13 amino acids. The V and J ends lost 2 bases and 6 bases respectively, with 7 bases between them. Germline CDR1 and CDR2: MNHEY and SVGAGI.

This clonotype was found a few times. The chain joins TRBV5-1 to TRBJ2-3; 11 positions agree with TRBD1. The CDR3 runs to 15 residues. V shed 3 bases and J 6 bases; nucleotides not matched to a gene: 6. Germline V gene sequence: CDR1 SGHRS, CDR2 YFSETQ. This chain's CDR3 is CASSSPDRGHDTQYF. The CDR3 coding sequence is TGCGCCAGCAGCTCCCCGGACAGGGGGCATGATACGCAGTATTTT.

This clonotype turned up a few times. The genes are TRBV5-1 and TRBJ1-2, with 7 bases lining up with TRBD1. J gave up 6 bases and V 0 bases, and 5 bases lay outside the gene matches. The germline CDR1 and CDR2 sequences are SGHRS and YFSETQ. The CDR3 totals 14 residues. CDR3 bases: TGCGCCAGCAGCTTGGAGACAGGGAGCCATGGCTACACCTTC. It specifies CASSLETGSHGYTF.

This clonotype was picked up many times. As DNA, the CDR3 is TGTGCCAGCAGATTGATTCAGCCCCAGCATTTT. Translated: CASRLIQPQHF. The chain is built from TRBV2 and TRBJ1-5, with D unresolved. Trimming left V 6 bases short and J 6 bases short, with 6 bases between. The CDR3 covers 11 residues. From germline, CDR1 is SNHLY and CDR2 FYNNEI.

This clonotype was counted between two and nine times. The chain employs TRBV10-1 and TRBJ2-7; TRBD2 matches 14 bases. The trim removed 6 bases at V and 7 bases at J, leaving 8 bases unmatched. The CDR3 spans 15 residues. CDR1 WNHNN and CDR2 SYGVQD come from the germline V gene (reference sequence). The CDR3 DNA reads as TGCGCCAGCAGCCAAGGGACTAGCGGGGGTATGGAGCAGTACTTC. This encodes CASSQGTSGGMEQYF.

The rearrangement links TRBV9 to TRBJ2-3; 12 bases are shared with TRBD2. Germline trimming cut 0 bases from V and 4 bases from J; bases unmatched to any gene: 6. This CDR3 is built from 17 residues. CDR1 and CDR2 from the germline V gene are SGDLS and YYNGEE. CDR3 amino acids: CASSVGASGGGADTQYF. CDR3 coding DNA: TGTGCCAGCAGCGTAGGGGCTAGCGGGGGGGGCGCAGATACGCAGTATTTT.

This clonotype was detected only a few times. The chain joins TRBV11-2 to TRBJ2-5; 12 nucleotides match TRBD2. Germline values: CDR1 SGHAT, CDR2 FQNNGV. J lost 13 bases, V lost 1 base, and 7 bases had no gene match. CDR3 length equals 14 residues. The DNA for the CDR3 is TGTGCCAGCAGCTTAGTCCCTAGCGGGGGGGCCCGGTACTTC. This encodes CASSLVPSGGARYF.

This clonotype has just a few counts. The chain employs TRBV12-3 or TRBV12-4 and TRBJ2-1; TRBD2 matches at 14 bases. The ends lost 6 bases at V and 14 bases at J; junction bases unmatched: 6. CDR3 length equals 13 residues. CDR3 region: CASRGTSGGREFF. The CDR3 nucleotides are TGTGCCAGCAGGGGGACTAGCGGGGGAAGGGAGTTCTTC.

This clonotype turned up a few times. The chain employs TRBV24-1 and TRBJ2-3, with 13 bases matching TRBD2. Per germline, CDR1 KGHDR and CDR2 SFDVKD. The CDR3 contains 15 residues. The ends lost 9 bases at V and 5 bases at J; junction bases unmatched: 7. The CDR3 sequence is CATGGLAGVIDTQYF. Here the CDR3 DNA reads TGTGCCACCGGCGGACTAGCGGGGGTGATAGATACGCAGTATTTT.

In this sample, this clonotype turned up a few times. The rearrangement uses TRBV12-3 or TRBV12-4 and TRBJ1-2; D unresolved. CDR3 length: 15 residues. Trimming removed 4 bases from V and 0 bases from J, with 12 bases in between. The CDR3 spells CASSSVAGSNYGYTF. The CDR3 coding sequence is TGTGCCAGCAGTTCGGTTGCGGGGTCTAACTATGGCTACACCTTC.

The chain recombines TRBV5-1 with TRBJ2-5; D may match TRBD1 or TRBD2 (5 bases each). Germline CDR1 reads SGHRS; CDR2 reads YFSETQ. The CDR3 is made up of 15 amino acids. V was cut by 7 bases and J by 6 bases, with 22 bases left in between. The CDR3 nucleotides are TGCGCCAGCTCTCAAAGCGGTGGGACGGGCCAGACCCAGTACTTC. Translation: CASSQSGGTGQTQYF.

The chain recombines TRBV2 with TRBJ2-1; 9 bases are a match to TRBD1. Germline assignment: CDR1 SNHLY and CDR2 FYNNEI. This CDR3 is 16 amino acids long. J lost 1 base, V lost 4 bases, and 5 bases had no gene match. The CDR3: CASSGATGGSYNEQFF. CDR3 nucleotides: TGTGCCAGCAGTGGGGCGACAGGGGGATCCTACAATGAGCAGTTCTTC. The full variable domain, in which reference TRBV2 and TRBJ2-1 provide the parts outside the CDR3, is EPEVTQTPSHQVTQMGQEVILRCVPISNHLYFYWYRQILGQKVEFLVSFYNNEISEKSEIFDDQFSVERPDGSNFTLKIRSTKLEDSAMYFCASSGATGGSYNEQFFGPGTRLTVL.

This clonotype appeared a few times. The V and J genes are TRBV5-1 and TRBJ2-5, with 7 bases fitting TRBD1. Germline-derived CDR1 and CDR2 are SGHRS and YFSETQ. The CDR3 is 16 amino acids. Unmatched junction bases numbered 8, after V lost 0 bases and J lost 3 bases. The CDR3 bases are TGCGCCAGCAGCTTGGGGGTAGGGGGCCTAAAAGAGACCCAGTACTTC. Translated, it gives CASSLGVGGLKETQYF.

This clonotype has more than one count but fewer than ten. The V call is TRBV7-2, the J call TRBJ2-5; perhaps TRBD1 as D (5 bases). The CDR3 covers 15 residues. V was trimmed by 5 bases and J by 1 base, leaving 14 bases between them. Per the germline V gene, CDR1 is SGHTA and CDR2 is FQGNSA. CDR3 region: CASSTVWTPQETQYF. In nucleotides, the CDR3 is TGTGCCAGCAGCACCGTGTGGACACCCCAAGAGACCCAGTACTTC.

Concerning this clonotype: A single base separates this from a much larger clone, so it may be a read error. The V gene is TRBV7-3, the J gene TRBJ2-1; no definite D call. CDR1 and CDR2 (germline): SGHTA, FQGTGA. The CDR3 loop spans 13 amino acids. The CDR3: CASQSPDTNEKFF. Written as DNA, the CDR3 is TGTGCCAGCCAATCCCCGGATACTAATGAGAAGTTCTTC.

This clonotype was recorded only once. This rearrangement joins TRBV20-1 to TRBJ2-5; D might be TRBD2 (7 bases). Trimming took off 5 bases at V and 2 bases at J, with 12 bases between the two ends. This CDR3 region has 13 residues. The germline CDR1 and CDR2 sequences are DFQATT and SNEGSKA (reference sequence). The CDR3 nucleotides are TGCAGTGCTCAAGGGGGGGGACAAGAGACCCAGTACTTC. As protein: CSAQGGGQETQYF.

This clonotype has just a few counts. The chain couples TRBV5-1 to TRBJ1-2; possibly TRBD1 for D (6 bases). Germline CDR1 is SGHRS and CDR2 is YFSETQ. V was pared by 7 bases and J by 9 bases, with 13 bases between. This CDR3 contains 11 residues. The CDR3 loop is CASRGQGSYTF. CDR3 DNA sequence: TGCGCCAGCCGCGGGCAGGGGAGCTACACCTTC.

The rearrangement joins TRBV5-6 to TRBJ2-1, with 8 bases lining up with TRBD2. This CDR3 has 16 amino acids. CDR1 and CDR2 (germline): SGHDT, YYEEEE. V trimming: 0 bases; J trimming: 3 bases; junction bases outside the gene matches: 5. The CDR3 nucleotides are TGTGCCAGCAGCTTGGTAAGGCTAGCGGGCTACAATGAGCAGTTCTTC. Its protein is CASSLVRLAGYNEQFF. The variable domain in full, completed from reference TRBV5-6 and TRBJ2-1, reads DAGVTQSPTHLIKTRGQQVTLRCSPKSGHDTVSWYQQALGQGPQFIFQYYEEEERQRGNFPDRFSGHQFPNYSSELNVNALLLGDSALYLCASSLVRLAGYNEQFFGPGTRLTVL.

This chain joins TRBV7-2 and TRBJ1-3; the D gene is possibly TRBD1 (6 bases). V lost 5 bases, J lost 1 base, and 12 bases lay in between. Germline CDR1 is SGHTA and CDR2 is FQGNSA. There are 15 residues in the CDR3. Here the CDR3 DNA reads TGTGCCAGCAGCCCGAACAGGGCTTCTGGAAACACCATATATTTT. It is translated as CASSPNRASGNTIYF. The full variable domain, completed using reference TRBV7-2 and TRBJ1-3, is GAGVSQSPSNKVTEKGKDVELRCDPISGHTALYWYRQSLGQGLEFLIYFQGNSAPDKSGLPSDRFSAERTGGSVSTLTIQRTQQEDSAVYLCASSPNRASGNTIYFGEGSWLTVV.

V is TRBV19 and J is TRBJ2-5; the match to TRBD1 covers 11 bases. The V and J ends lost 6 bases and 5 bases, in that order; junction bases with no gene match: 8. Germline V gene lookup returns CDR1 LNHDA and CDR2 SQIVND (reference sequence). The CDR3 is 15 residues long. CDR3 region: CASSPGQGASETQYF. CDR3 sequence (DNA): TGTGCCAGTAGCCCCGGACAGGGGGCATCGGAGACCCAGTACTTC.

This clonotype was detected ten times or more. This chain joins TRBV29-1 and TRBJ2-1; TRBD1 matches 11 bases. The CDR3 totals 12 residues. V gave up 7 bases and J gave up 10 bases; unmatched junction bases: 6. Germline V lookup: CDR1 SQVTM, CDR2 ANQGSEA. CDR3 amino acids: CSGGQGAWEQFF. The CDR3 bases are TGCAGCGGCGGACAGGGGGCTTGGGAGCAGTTCTTC.

J is TRBJ2-7 and V is TRBV5-1; the match to TRBD1 covers 9 bases. J was trimmed by 6 bases and V by 4 bases; bases with no gene match: 14. The germline V gene has CDR1 SGHRS and CDR2 YFSETQ. The CDR3 covers 16 residues. Here the CDR3 DNA reads TGCGCCAGCAGCACATCCCGGGGACAGGGTCTTGGCGAGCAGTACTTC. Translating gives CASSTSRGQGLGEQYF. The whole variable domain, filled in from reference TRBV5-1 and TRBJ2-7, reads KAGVTQTPRYLIKTRGQQVTLSCSPISGHRSVSWYQQTPGQGLQFLFEYFSETQRNKGNFPGRFSGRQFSNSRSEMNVSTLELGDSALYLCASSTSRGQGLGEQYFGPGTRLTVT.

This clonotype turned up a few times. This CDR3 is CASSEGQGNSPLHF. For the CDR3, the DNA is TGTGCCAGCAGTGAGGGACAGGGGAATTCACCCCTCCACTTT. The chain has TRBV28 and TRBJ1-6, with 10 bases aligning to TRBD1. Losses at the gene ends were 5 bases for V and 7 bases for J; bases not matched to a gene: 2. Germline V gene sequence: CDR1 MDHEN, CDR2 SYDVKM. This CDR3 is built from 14 residues.